This T cell receptor (beta chain) emerged from a study of blood T cells in healthy people across ages. Findings and caveats of the study: What prevented conclusive comparison of naive and antigen-experienced cells was that PBMCs were unsorted.

Primers used in a second PCR of roughly 6 to 11 cycles were a sample-barcoded 5' primer and a J-beta primer mix. Unique molecular identifiers of 12 random nucleotides labeled each cDNA. TCRdb called the 5' RACE reads again in MiXCR, with one record for every CDR3 protein. The sample lists hundreds of thousands of distinct CDR3 sequences, around 50% occurring once. Comment on this clonotype: What it binds is unknown. A single base separates this from a much larger clone, so it may be a read error.

Germline V gives CDR1 LGHDT, CDR2 YNNKEL (reference sequence). CDR3 length: 15 residues. The chain recombines TRBV3-1 with TRBJ2-3; TRBD2 agrees at 8 bases. Sample: blood. This TCR was recovered from a woman over 75 in good health. The CDR3 DNA is TGTGCCAGCCGCCCCAGGCGGGAGGTCTCAGATACGCGGTATTTT. Residues: CASRPRREVSDTRYF.